These T cell receptor beta chains were read from a single sample in a study of glioma-infiltrating T cells after dendritic cell vaccination. Data came from immunoSEQ multiplex PCR; TCRdb stores just in-frame clones and leaves some out. Among 85,000 or so clones listed, roughly 85% were seen once. The source material was blood, sampled after dendritic cell vaccination. All receptors derive from a human donor with glioblastoma. Both conserved end residues are part of each CDR3. Each record gives: clone size, J gene, D gene, V gene, CDR3 protein, CDR3 DNA. D genes are given only for firm matches. Clone size is stated in some rows and not others, as once, few, many or a class when expanded.

-	TRBJ2-1	-	TRBV9	CASSHPGHIPGSYNEQFF	TGTGCCAGCAGCCACCCGGGACATATACCCGGCTCCTACAATGAGCAGTTCTTC
-	TRBJ1-4	TRBD1	TRBV5-1	CASSLGQGAGNEKLFF	TGCGCCAGCAGCCTGGGACAGGGGGCCGGTAATGAAAAACTGTTTTTT
once	TRBJ2-5	-	TRBV9	CASSVGQAWYQETQYF	TGTGCCAGCAGCGTAGGGCAGGCTTGGTACCAAGAGACCCAGTACTTC
-	TRBJ2-7	-	TRBV4-3	CASSQTPRGPYEQYF	TGCGCCAGCAGCCAAACCCCGCGGGGGCCCTACGAGCAGTACTTC
-	TRBJ2-2	-	TRBV5-4	CASSLGGGNTGELFF	TGTGCCAGCAGCTTAGGGGGGGGTAACACCGGGGAGCTGTTTTTT
-	TRBJ1-1	TRBD1	TRBV29-1	CSVDWQGARDTEAFF	TGCAGCGTTGATTGGCAGGGGGCGCGGGACACTGAAGCTTTCTTT
-	TRBJ2-7	TRBD1	TRBV27	CASSSADRGPEQYF	TGTGCCAGCAGTAGCGCGGACAGGGGGCCCGAGCAGTACTTC
-	TRBJ2-7	TRBD1	TRBV27	CASSLSERTGTYEQYF	TGTGCCAGCAGTTTATCAGAGCGGACAGGGACTTACGAGCAGTACTTC
-	TRBJ2-7	TRBD1	TRBV19	CASSPGQSSWEQYF	TGTGCCAGTAGTCCGGGACAGTCCTCTTGGGAGCAGTACTTC
-	TRBJ2-1	TRBD2	TRBV9	CASSALAGISYNEQFF	TGTGCCAGCAGCGCTCTAGCGGGAATCTCCTACAATGAGCAGTTCTTC
-	TRBJ2-6	TRBD1	TRBV19	CATSTGNVIGGANVLTF	TGTGCCACCTCGACAGGGAACGTCATTGGTGGGGCCAACGTCCTGACTTTC
-	TRBJ1-1	TRBD1	TRBV5-4	CASSIGQGADGTEAFF	TGTGCCAGCAGCATAGGACAGGGGGCGGACGGCACTGAAGCTTTCTTT
-	TRBJ2-7	-	TRBV7-9	CASSFVGGTYEQYF	TGTGCCAGCAGCTTTGTTGGGGGCACCTACGAGCAGTACTTC
-	TRBJ2-3	-	TRBV5-6	CASSLNSGTITDTQYF	TGTGCCAGCAGCTTGAACAGCGGGACAATCACAGATACGCAGTATTTT
-	TRBJ2-1	-	TRBV4-2	CASSQDIHPYNEQFF	TGTGCCAGCAGCCAAGACATTCATCCCTACAATGAGCAGTTCTTC
-	TRBJ1-1	TRBD1	TRBV19	CASSTYRGTEAFF	TGTGCCAGTAGTACTTACAGGGGCACTGAAGCTTTCTTT
-	TRBJ2-7	-	TRBV30	CAWTGGLVYEQYF	TGTGCCTGGACAGGGGGGCTTGTTTACGAGCAGTACTTC
-	TRBJ2-1	-	TRBV25-1	CASSQAARGEQFF	TGTGCCAGCAGCCAAGCCGCGCGGGGTGAGCAGTTCTTC
-	TRBJ2-7	TRBD1	TRBV19	CASSVRDSVTYEQYF	TGTGCCAGTAGTGTTCGGGACAGTGTGACCTACGAGCAGTACTTC
-	TRBJ1-2	-	TRBV7-9	CASSLGGQRYGYTF	TGTGCCAGCAGCTTAGGAGGGCAGAGATATGGCTACACCTTC
few	TRBJ2-1	TRBD2	TRBV19	CASWDSGRFNEQFF	TGTGCCAGTTGGGATAGCGGGAGATTTAATGAGCAGTTCTTC
-	TRBJ2-1	TRBD2	TRBV7-3	CASSSSGGAYNEQFF	TGTGCCAGCAGCTCTAGCGGGGGGGCCTACAATGAGCAGTTCTTC
-	TRBJ2-1	TRBD2	TRBV19	CASSMVPSGSGDEQFF	TGTGCCAGTAGTATGGTGCCTAGCGGGAGTGGAGATGAGCAGTTCTTC
-	TRBJ2-5	TRBD2	TRBV6-6	CASSRGGGETQYF	TGTGCCAGCAGCCGTGGCGGGGGGGAGACCCAGTACTTC
-	TRBJ1-1	-	TRBV7-2	CASSFVQNTEAFF	TGTGCCAGCAGCTTTGTCCAGAACACTGAAGCTTTCTTT
-	TRBJ1-2	-	TRBV15	CATGGRHGYTF	TGTGCCACGGGTGGGAGGCATGGCTACACCTTC
-	TRBJ1-3	-	TRBV13	CASSLERVSGNTIYF	TGTGCCAGCAGCTTAGAACGCGTATCTGGAAACACCATATATTTT
-	TRBJ1-1	-	TRBV19	CASNPDRNTEAFF	TGTGCCAGTAATCCGGACAGAAACACTGAAGCTTTCTTT
-	TRBJ2-7	TRBD1	TRBV5-1	CASSSEDRVAYEQYF	TGCGCCAGCAGTTCCGAGGACAGGGTGGCGTACGAGCAGTACTTC
-	TRBJ2-3	-	TRBV5-1	CASTSLRGTDTQYF	TGCGCCAGCACCTCCCTCCGGGGCACAGATACGCAGTATTTT
few	TRBJ2-7	-	TRBV29-1	CSVGGTQVTGEQYF	TGCAGCGTTGGTGGGACACAGGTGACGGGTGAGCAGTACTTC
-	TRBJ2-1	-	TRBV5-1	CASSLAAGIGNEQFF	TGCGCCAGCAGCTTGGCAGCAGGGATCGGCAATGAGCAGTTCTTC